These T cell receptor beta chains were read from a single sample in a study of T cells in Graves' hyperthyroidism and ophthalmopathy. TCRdb recomputed calls from the multiplex PCR reads with MiXCR, one row per CDR3 protein. The table has approximately 500,000 distinct CDR3 sequences, about 45% seen once; the top ten hold about 8%. Sequencing was carried out using peripheral blood or thyroid tissue (not recorded which). These receptor sequences come from a woman between 18 and 30 years old with Graves' hyperthyroidism. The CDR3 runs from the conserved cysteine through the conserved F or W. The D gene is left open where the match is weak. Size tells how often a clone was seen (once, few, many) or the class of an expanded clone, and some rows leave it out.

>TRBJ1-4|NA|many|TRBV29-1
TGCAGCGTTGAGACACCTAAGGATGAAAAACTGTTTTTT
CSVETPKDEKLFF
>TRBJ2-5|TRBD2|once|TRBV20-1
TGCAGTGCTTTATCCGGGACTAGCGGGAGAACAGTGCCGGAAGAGACCCAGTACTTC
CSALSGTSGRTVPEETQYF
>TRBJ2-5|TRBD2|many|TRBV20-1
TGCAGTGCTAGATCGGGACTAGCGCTCGAGACCCAGTACTTC
CSARSGLALETQYF
>TRBJ1-1|NA|many|TRBV7-2
TGTGCCAGCAGCTTTCCGGATTTGAACACTGAAGCTTTCTTT
CASSFPDLNTEAFF
>TRBJ2-5|NA|many|TRBV12-3/TRBV12-4
TGTGCCAGCAGTAAGGACAGACAAGAGACCCAGTACTTC
CASSKDRQETQYF
>TRBJ2-1|TRBD2|NA|TRBV20-1
TGCAGATTTGGGGCGGGAGCTGAGTACAATGAGCAGTTCTTC
CRFGAGAEYNEQFF
>TRBJ1-1|NA|few|TRBV27
TGTGCCAGCAGGGAGGCGGACATCATGAACACTGAAGCTTTCTTT
CASREADIMNTEAFF
>TRBJ2-7|TRBD2|NA|TRBV29-1
TGCAGCGTTGAAGATCGACGACTAGCGGGAAGTCACGAGCAGTACTTC
CSVEDRRLAGSHEQYF
>TRBJ2-1|TRBD2|few|TRBV7-8
TGTGCCAGCAGCTGGACTAGCGGGAGGGCCACGAATGAGCAGTTCTTC
CASSWTSGRATNEQFF
>TRBJ1-2|NA|NA|TRBV6-6
TGTGCCAGCAGTGCCTGGACAGAAAACTATGGCTACACCTTC
CASSAWTENYGYTF
>TRBJ2-7|NA|many|TRBV11-2
TGTGCCAGCAGCGCTGAAGCGGGCGCGATCTACGAGCAGTACTTC
CASSAEAGAIYEQYF
>TRBJ1-1|NA|few|TRBV5-1
TGCGCCAGCAGCCTGGGCTCTGGGGGATCTGAAGCTTTCTTT
CASSLGSGGSEAFF
>TRBJ2-7|TRBD2|few|TRBV6-5
TGTGCCTCTCAAGTCGGGAGGGCCTACGAGCAGTACTTC
CASQVGRAYEQYF
>TRBJ1-5|NA|NA|TRBV20-1
TGCAGTGCTAGAGTACAGGGCAACACCGGGACCGGCAATCAGCCCCAGCATTTT
CSARVQGNTGTGNQPQHF
>TRBJ2-5|NA|NA|TRBV28
TGTGCCAGCATGGACATCCAAGAGACCCAGTACTTC
CASMDIQETQYF
>TRBJ2-2|NA|many|TRBV7-9
TGTGCCAGCAGCGATATAGTTCGGGAGCTGTTTTTT
CASSDIVRELFF
>TRBJ1-5|NA|NA|TRBV9
TGTGCCAGCAGCGGTGGAAACCAAGAGACCCAGCATTTT
CASSGGNQETQHF